This T cell receptor beta chain derives from a study of cytomegalovirus exposure and HLA in healthy donors. This clone appeared a single time. Its antigen is not identified. Both 60 Vbeta primers and 13 Jbeta primers went into the PCR. Generated by immunoSEQ multiplex PCR, the TCRdb table keeps only in-frame clones and is missing some. The data contain 85,000 to 100,000 clones, approximately 86% of them singletons. The germline V and J ends were trimmed by 1 base and 3 bases, with 16 bases remaining between them. Germline V gene lookup returns CDR1 SGHNT and CDR2 YYREEE (reference sequence). This CDR3 is built from 17 residues. Study-level results: Some TCR beta chains (roughly 150 of them) were listed as cytomegalovirus-associated.

The clonotype was recovered from a man aged 25-45 years in good health and CMV-seropositive. The chain joins TRBV5-4 to TRBJ1-4; weak D call: TRBD1 (5 bases). Sequencing was done on a sample of PBMCs. The CDR3 is CASSLLLGQGANEKLFF. The CDR3 coding sequence is TGTGCCAGCAGCTTGCTTTTGGGTCAAGGGGCTAATGAAAAACTGTTTTTT.